The rows below give T cell receptor beta chains drawn from one sample of a study of identical twins. From the 5' RACE reads, TCRdb called clonotypes with MiXCR, one entry per CDR3 protein. The sample holds roughly 770,000 distinct CDR3 sequences, around a sixth seen once. The same data also went into a second study, on T cells expressing NK-cell markers.

The specimen was PBMCs. These receptors came from a woman aged 18-29 years in good health. Both conserved end residues are part of each CDR3. The D gene is left open where the match is weak. Size is stated for part of the rows, as once, few or many counts, or as a class when the clone is expanded.

.,TRBV6-2/TRBV6-3,TRBJ1-2,.,TGTGCCAGCAGTTATGTGAGTCACTCCATCTATGGCTACACCTTC,CASSYVSHSIYGYTF
TRBD1,TRBV20-1,TRBJ2-5,.,TGCAGTGCCCGGGACAGGGGATCAGAGACCCAGTACTTC,CSARDRGSETQYF
.,TRBV12-3/TRBV12-4,TRBJ1-1,.,TGTGCCAGCAGTCCCCTTGGGGGGGCAGCTTTCTTT,CASSPLGGAAFF
TRBD1,TRBV20-1,TRBJ1-1,.,TGCAGTCCCAGGGGGTGGGGGAACACTGAAGCTTTCTTT,CSPRGWGNTEAFF
TRBD2,TRBV27,TRBJ2-2,few,TGTGCCAGCGGGGAGGGGTGGGTCGCGAACACCGGGGAGCTGTTTTTT,CASGEGWVANTGELFF
.,TRBV5-1,TRBJ2-1,.,TGCGCCAGCAGCTCTCAAACCCTAGGGTCGGGTGAGCAGTTCTTC,CASSSQTLGSGEQFF
.,TRBV4-3,TRBJ2-7,.,TGCGCCAGCAGCCAAGAATTTATACCGGGGAGCTCCTACGAGCAGTACTTC,CASSQEFIPGSSYEQYF
.,TRBV20-1,TRBJ2-2,.,TGCAGTGCGCCCGGGAGTGGAACCGGGGAGCTGTTTTTT,CSAPGSGTGELFF
.,TRBV20-1,TRBJ1-1,.,TGCAGTGCTAGAGATAGGGGAGGGATTGAAGCTTTCTTT,CSARDRGGIEAFF
.,TRBV7-6,TRBJ2-1,many,TGTGCCAGCAGCCGCGACAGGGCGGGAAATGAGCAGTTCTTC,CASSRDRAGNEQFF
TRBD1,TRBV20-1,TRBJ2-3,.,TGCAGTGCTTGGGACAGCTTCACAGATACGCAGTATTTT,CSAWDSFTDTQYF
.,TRBV6-1,TRBJ2-7,.,TGTGCCAGCAGTCTCCGGCGACACCCCGACGAGCAGTACTTC,CASSLRRHPDEQYF
.,TRBV20-1,TRBJ1-5,few,TGCAGTGCTAGAGTCAGGGGCAGCAATCAGCCCCAGCATTTT,CSARVRGSNQPQHF
TRBD2,TRBV10-3,TRBJ2-7,.,TGTGCCATCAGTGGTCCTAGCGGGAGGGCCTCCTCCTACGAGCAGTACTTC,CAISGPSGRASSYEQYF